The 17 T cell receptor beta chains below all came from one sample that was sequenced in a study of T cell responses to AZD1222 COVID-19 vaccine. The protocol was immunoSEQ multiplex PCR, while the TCRdb copy is restricted to in-frame clones and leaves out a portion. The sample carries around 160,000 clones, just over 90% recorded once. Sequences were derived from peripheral blood, sampled 28 days after the second AZD1222 dose. The receptors were gathered from an adult who received the AZD1222 COVID-19 vaccine.

This chain connects TRBV6-5 to TRBJ1-1; the D gene is possibly TRBD1 (6 bases). V dropped 9 bases and J dropped 3 bases, with 14 bases sitting between them. Germline CDR1 MNHEY, CDR2 SVGAGI. This CDR3 has 13 residues. CDR3 bases: TGTGCCAGTAACAGGGCGGGTCACACTGAAGCTTTCTTT. Protein sequence: CASNRAGHTEAFF.

This clone has only a few counts. The rearrangement links TRBV12-3 or TRBV12-4 to TRBJ2-1; D gene uncertain. The CDR3 length is 13 residues. V dropped 5 bases and J dropped 8 bases, with 13 bases sitting between them. This chain's CDR3 is CASSPLLRYEQFF. CDR3 DNA sequence: TGTGCCAGCAGTCCACTTTTGCGCTATGAGCAGTTCTTC.

In this sample, this clone turned up once. The chain uses TRBV5-6 and TRBJ1-1, with 7 bases identical to TRBD1. Per germline, CDR1 SGHDT and CDR2 YYEEEE. This CDR3 comprises 15 residues. V gave up 1 base and J gave up 6 bases; unmatched junction bases: 9. The CDR3 is CASSLMNTGDPEAFF. The CDR3 coding sequence is TGTGCCAGCAGCTTGATGAATACAGGGGACCCTGAAGCTTTCTTT. The whole variable domain, filled in from reference TRBV5-6 and TRBJ1-1, reads DAGVTQSPTHLIKTRGQQVTLRCSPKSGHDTVSWYQQALGQGPQFIFQYYEEEERQRGNFPDRFSGHQFPNYSSELNVNALLLGDSALYLCASSLMNTGDPEAFFGQGTRLTVV.

The V and J genes are TRBV18 and TRBJ1-1; D unresolved. Trimming left V 2 bases short and J 5 bases short, with 12 bases between. The germline CDR1 and CDR2 sequences are KGHSH and LQKENI. The CDR3 spans 14 residues. CDR3 loop: CASSPAYGNTEAFF. The CDR3 DNA follows: TGTGCCAGCTCACCAGCATACGGGAATACTGAAGCTTTCTTT.

The chain couples TRBV30 to TRBJ1-1, with D unresolved. This CDR3 has 13 residues. The germline gives CDR1 GTSNPN, CDR2 SVGIG (reference sequence). V gave up 3 bases and J gave up 2 bases, with 10 bases separating them. CDR3 loop: CAWRYGSNTEAFF. CDR3 bases: TGTGCCTGGAGGTACGGGTCAAACACTGAAGCTTTCTTT.

The chain recombines TRBV12-5 with TRBJ2-2, with 7 bases that match TRBD2. Germline V gene sequence: CDR1 LGHNT, CDR2 FRNRAP. CDR3 length equals 13 residues. The V and J ends lost 7 bases and 6 bases, in that order; junction bases with no gene match: 5. The CDR3 sequence: CASARGVPGELFF. CDR3 coding DNA: TGTGCTAGTGCCCGGGGGGTTCCCGGGGAGCTGTTTTTT.

The rearrangement joins TRBV12-3 or TRBV12-4 to TRBJ2-5; a possible D gene is TRBD1 (5 bases). With 4 bases removed from V and 5 bases from J, the gap between germline ends came to 11 bases. This CDR3 contains 13 residues. CDR3 DNA: TGTGCCAGCAGTTATCAGGGCTCGGAGACCCAGTACTTC. Amino acid sequence: CASSYQGSETQYF.

J is TRBJ1-2 and V is TRBV5-6; D possibly corresponds to TRBD1 (5 bases). Per germline, CDR1 SGHDT and CDR2 YYEEEE. The CDR3 is 13 residues long. The V gene lost 4 bases and the J gene lost 12 bases, with 19 bases spanning the gap. The CDR3 protein is CASSRSTAVGDTF. The CDR3 DNA sequence: TGTGCCAGCAGCAGAAGTACGGCGGTGGGGGACACCTTC.

This chain links TRBV5-6 with TRBJ1-3; no reliable D call. V was cut by 4 bases and J by 4 bases, with 9 bases left in between. The CDR3 length is 13 residues. Germline V gene lookup returns CDR1 SGHDT and CDR2 YYEEEE. The CDR3 spells CASSPRAGNTIYF. As DNA, the CDR3 is TGTGCCAGCAGCCCCCGGGCGGGAAACACCATATATTTT.

The rearrangement uses TRBV11-2 and TRBJ2-1; 8 nucleotides match TRBD1. Trimming took 5 bases from V and 8 from J; bases not matched to a gene: 2. Germline lookup yields CDR1 SGHAT and CDR2 FQNNGV. The CDR3 totals 12 residues. The CDR3 sequence is CASSDRGYEQFF. As DNA, the CDR3 is TGTGCCAGCAGCGACAGGGGATATGAGCAGTTCTTC.

The CDR3 spells CASSPSQGSYNEQFF. The CDR3 DNA reads TGTGCCAGCAGCCCGTCTCAGGGGTCCTACAATGAGCAGTTCTTC. The chain combines TRBV5-4 with TRBJ2-1, with a tentative D call TRBD1 (6 bases). From germline, CDR1 is SGHNT and CDR2 YYREEE (reference sequence). V lost 4 bases, J lost 1 base, and 12 bases lay in between. This CDR3 spans 15 amino acids.

This clone occurred once. This chain links TRBV5-6 with TRBJ1-1, with D uncertain. The length of the CDR3 is 13 residues. Germline loops: CDR1 SGHDT, CDR2 YYEEEE. The V end was cut by 4 bases, the J end by 4 bases, with 11 bases between. CDR3 DNA sequence: TGTGCCAGCAGCGACGGACGTGGCACTGAAGCTTTCTTT. Its translation: CASSDGRGTEAFF.

The rearrangement uses TRBV5-1 and TRBJ2-7; D ambiguous. The CDR3 loop spans 12 amino acids. V was pared by 4 bases and J by 5 bases, with 10 bases between. Germline assignment: CDR1 SGHRS and CDR2 YFSETQ. CDR3 sequence: CASSPLGNEQYF. The CDR3 nucleotides are TGCGCCAGCAGCCCCTTGGGGAACGAGCAGTACTTC.

This clone appeared once. This chain links TRBV29-1 with TRBJ1-6, with a tentative D call TRBD1 (5 bases). With 5 bases removed from V and 7 bases from J, the gap between germline ends came to 15 bases. Germline loops: CDR1 SQVTM, CDR2 ANQGSEA. This CDR3 has 14 residues. CDR3 loop: CSVQAGGVNSPLHF. In DNA, the CDR3 is TGCAGCGTTCAAGCGGGGGGTGTGAATTCACCCCTCCACTTT. Together with reference TRBV29-1 and TRBJ1-6, the CDR3 gives the full variable domain: SAVISQKPSRDICQRGTSLTIQCQVDSQVTMMFWYRQQPGQSLTLIATANQGSEATYESGFVIDKFPISRPNLTFSTLTVSNMSPEDSSIYLCSVQAGGVNSPLHFGNGTRLTVT.

The chain couples TRBV3-1 (or the pseudogene TRBV3-2) to TRBJ2-7; TRBD2 agrees at 10 bases. Germline loops: CDR1 LGHDT, CDR2 YNNKEL (reference sequence). The length of the CDR3 is 14 residues. Trimming took 4 bases from V and 7 from J; bases not matched to a gene: 7. Here the CDR3 reads CASSRSGGAWEQYF. The DNA of the CDR3 is TGTGCCAGCAGCCGAAGCGGGGGGGCTTGGGAGCAGTACTTC.

This clone was seen a single time. The chain employs TRBV5-1 and TRBJ1-2, with D possibly TRBD1 on 5 matching bases. The germline CDR1 and CDR2 sequences are SGHRS and YFSETQ. Trimming pared 4 bases from V and 5 bases from J, leaving 6 bases between. The CDR3 spans 11 residues. The CDR3: CASSPGYGYTF. The DNA of the CDR3 is TGCGCCAGCAGCCCAGGGTATGGCTACACCTTC.

The genes are TRBV12-3 or TRBV12-4 and TRBJ2-5; weak D call: TRBD1 (5 bases). Trimming cost V 2 bases and J 8 bases, with 12 bases left between them. The CDR3 has 13 amino acids. CDR3 amino acids: CASSLWGRITQYF. The DNA for the CDR3 is TGTGCCAGCAGTTTATGGGGCAGGATCACCCAGTACTTC.